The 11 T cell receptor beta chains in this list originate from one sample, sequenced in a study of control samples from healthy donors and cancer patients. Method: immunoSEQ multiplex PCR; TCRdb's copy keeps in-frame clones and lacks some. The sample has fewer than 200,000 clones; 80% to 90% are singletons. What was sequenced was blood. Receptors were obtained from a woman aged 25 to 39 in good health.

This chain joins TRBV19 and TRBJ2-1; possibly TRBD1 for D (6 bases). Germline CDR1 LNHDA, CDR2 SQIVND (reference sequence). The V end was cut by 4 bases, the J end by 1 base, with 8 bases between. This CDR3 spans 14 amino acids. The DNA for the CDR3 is TGTGCCAGTAGTAGGCAGGGGTCCTACAATGAGCAGTTCTTC. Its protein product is CASSRQGSYNEQFF. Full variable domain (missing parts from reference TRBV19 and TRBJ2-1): DGGITQSPKYLFRKEGQNVTLSCEQNLNHDAMYWYRQDPGQGLRLIYYSQIVNDFQKGDIAEGYSVSREKKESFPLTVTSAQKNPTAFYLCASSRQGSYNEQFFGPGTRLTVL.

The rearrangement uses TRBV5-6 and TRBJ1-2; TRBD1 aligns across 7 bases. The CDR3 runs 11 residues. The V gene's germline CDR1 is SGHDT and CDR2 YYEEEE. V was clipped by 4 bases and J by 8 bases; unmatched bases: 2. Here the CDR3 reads CASSQGGGYTF. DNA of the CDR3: TGTGCCAGCAGCCAGGGGGGCGGCTACACCTTC. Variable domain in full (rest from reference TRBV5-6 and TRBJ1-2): DAGVTQSPTHLIKTRGQQVTLRCSPKSGHDTVSWYQQALGQGPQFIFQYYEEEERQRGNFPDRFSGHQFPNYSSELNVNALLLGDSALYLCASSQGGGYTFGSGTRLTVV.

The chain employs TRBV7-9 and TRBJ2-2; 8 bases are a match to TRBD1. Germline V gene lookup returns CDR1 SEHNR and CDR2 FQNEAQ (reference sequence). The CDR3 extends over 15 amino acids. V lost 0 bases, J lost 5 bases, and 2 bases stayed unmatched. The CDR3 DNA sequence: TGTGCCAGCAGCTTAGCGGGACAGGCTACCGGGGAGCTGTTTTTT. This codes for CASSLAGQATGELFF.

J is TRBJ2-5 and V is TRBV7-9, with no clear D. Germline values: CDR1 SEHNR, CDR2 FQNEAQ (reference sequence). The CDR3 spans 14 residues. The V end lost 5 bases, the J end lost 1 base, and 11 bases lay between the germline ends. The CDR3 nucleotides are TGTGCCAGCAGCCCTGACCAACTCCAAGAGACCCAGTACTTC. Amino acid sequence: CASSPDQLQETQYF. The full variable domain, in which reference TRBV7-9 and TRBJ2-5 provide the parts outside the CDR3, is DTGVSQNPRHKITKRGQNVTFRCDPISEHNRLYWYRQTLGQGPEFLTYFQNEAQLEKSRLLSDRFSAERPKGSFSTLEIQRTEQGDSAMYLCASSPDQLQETQYFGPGTRLLVL.

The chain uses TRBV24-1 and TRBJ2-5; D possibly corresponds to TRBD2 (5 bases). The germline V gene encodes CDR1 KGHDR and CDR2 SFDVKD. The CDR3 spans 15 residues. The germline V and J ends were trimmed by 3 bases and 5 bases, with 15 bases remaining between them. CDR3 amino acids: CATSDTGRSGETQYF. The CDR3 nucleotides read TGTGCCACCAGTGATACGGGAAGAAGTGGGGAGACCCAGTACTTC.

The CDR3 protein is CASSEGGPTGELFF. The CDR3 region has the DNA TGTGCCAGTAGTGAGGGAGGGCCTACCGGGGAGCTGTTTTTT. The chain carries TRBV19 and TRBJ2-2, with TRBD2 matching 7 bases. The germline CDR1 and CDR2 sequences are LNHDA and SQIVND (reference sequence). The CDR3 has 14 residues. Losses at the gene ends were 5 bases for V and 5 bases for J; bases not matched to a gene: 5.

Here the CDR3 reads CASSFLGSAPLHF. The CDR3 DNA follows: TGTGCCAGCAGTTTCTTAGGGTCGGCTCCCCTCCACTTT. The V gene is TRBV28, the J gene TRBJ1-6, with D uncertain. The V end was cut by 3 bases, the J end by 13 bases, with 13 bases between. Germline V gene lookup returns CDR1 MDHEN and CDR2 SYDVKM. The CDR3 runs 13 residues.

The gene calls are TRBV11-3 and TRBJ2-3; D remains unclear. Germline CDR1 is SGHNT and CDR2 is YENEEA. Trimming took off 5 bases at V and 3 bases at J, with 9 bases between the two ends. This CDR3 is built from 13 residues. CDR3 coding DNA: TGTGCCAGCAGCAGTCGAGATACAGATACGCAGTATTTT. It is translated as CASSSRDTDTQYF.

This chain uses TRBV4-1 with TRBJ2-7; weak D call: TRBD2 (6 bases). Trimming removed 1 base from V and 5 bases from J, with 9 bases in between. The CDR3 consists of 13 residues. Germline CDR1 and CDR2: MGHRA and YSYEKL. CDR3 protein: CASSQGGGDEQYV. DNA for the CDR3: TGCGCCAGCAGCCAAGGAGGAGGGGACGAGCAGTACGTC.

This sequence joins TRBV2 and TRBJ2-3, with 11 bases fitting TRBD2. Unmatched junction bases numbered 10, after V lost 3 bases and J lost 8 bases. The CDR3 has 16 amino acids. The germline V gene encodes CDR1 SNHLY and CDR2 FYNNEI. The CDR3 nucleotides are TGTGCCAGCAGTGATTCGCTAGCGGGAGGTCTAGGTACGCAGTATTTT. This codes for CASSDSLAGGLGTQYF.

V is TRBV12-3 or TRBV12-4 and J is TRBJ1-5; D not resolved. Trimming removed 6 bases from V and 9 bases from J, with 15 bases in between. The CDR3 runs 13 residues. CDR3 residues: CASSQLRSGPQHF. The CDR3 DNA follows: TGTGCCAGCAGCCAATTGCGTAGCGGGCCCCAGCATTTT.